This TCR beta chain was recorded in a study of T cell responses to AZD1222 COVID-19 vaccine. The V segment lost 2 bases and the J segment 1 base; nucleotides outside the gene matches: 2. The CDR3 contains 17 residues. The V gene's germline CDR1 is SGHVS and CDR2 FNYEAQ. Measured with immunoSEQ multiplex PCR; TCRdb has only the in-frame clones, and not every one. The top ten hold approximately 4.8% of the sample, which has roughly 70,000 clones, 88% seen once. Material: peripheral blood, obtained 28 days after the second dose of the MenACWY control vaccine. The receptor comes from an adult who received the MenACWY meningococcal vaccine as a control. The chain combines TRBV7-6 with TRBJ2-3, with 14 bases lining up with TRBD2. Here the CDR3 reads CASSLTGLAGGTDTQYF. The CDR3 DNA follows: TGTGCCAGCAGCTTAACGGGACTAGCGGGGGGCACAGATACGCAGTATTTT.